The sequence of this TCR beta chain was determined in a study of tumor-infiltrating lymphocytes in glioblastoma multiforme. Three nested ARM-PCR rounds with V-beta and C-beta primers built TCRB libraries. TCRdb re-analysed the multiplex PCR reads in MiXCR, keeping a single row per CDR3 protein. Of about 32,000 distinct CDR3 sequences in the sample, about 58% were seen once. This clonotype was picked up many times. V dropped 4 bases and J dropped 8; count of bases not matched to a gene: 6. Germline V gives CDR1 MDHEN, CDR2 SYDVKM. The length of the CDR3 is 13 residues. The sequencing sample was made of brain tumor tissue. The origin of this receptor is a male donor with glioblastoma. The chain couples TRBV28 to TRBJ1-2, with 8 bases that match TRBD1. The CDR3 nucleotides are TGTGCCAGCAGTTGGCAGGGGGCGCGGGGCTACACCTTC. It specifies CASSWQGARGYTF.